These 7 T cell receptor beta chains were sequenced from one sample in a study of blood T cells in healthy people across ages. A second about 6 to 12 cycle PCR used barcoded and J-beta primers. TCRdb re-called the 5' RACE reads with MiXCR, one entry per CDR3 protein. This sample has 1 million or so distinct CDR3 sequences, with 40% to 50% found just once. Sequencing was done on a sample of blood. The receptors come from a woman aged 60-70 years in good health.

This clonotype was seen once. The CDR3 protein is CASSQGRSETQYF. CDR3 nucleotides: TGTGCCAGCAGCCAAGGTCGGTCTGAGACCCAGTACTTC. This rearrangement joins TRBV4-2 to TRBJ2-7; D not certain. The DNA end is more similar to TRBJ2-5, so the J call may be wrong. Germline-derived CDR1 and CDR2 are LGHNA and YNFKEQ. This CDR3 comprises 13 residues.

This rearrangement joins TRBV6-4 to TRBJ2-7, with D possibly TRBD2 on 7 matching bases. With 7 bases removed from V and 7 bases from J, the gap between germline ends came to 20 bases. This CDR3 has 14 amino acids. Per germline, CDR1 MRHNA and CDR2 SNTAGT. As DNA, the CDR3 is TGTGCCAGCATGGAACGGGGGGCTCCGAGTGAGCAGTACTTC. Residues: CASMERGAPSEQYF.

This clonotype turned up a few times. The chain uses TRBV5-8 and TRBJ2-5; 10 bases line up with TRBD1. The CDR3 totals 15 residues. Germline V gene data show CDR1 as SGHTS and CDR2 as YDEGEE. The V gene end was trimmed by 4 bases and the J gene end by 5 bases; junction bases not matched to a gene: 8. The CDR3 sequence is CASSDRGRLGETQYF. The CDR3 DNA follows: TGTGCCAGCAGCGACAGGGGGCGATTGGGTGAGACCCAGTACTTC.

The V gene is TRBV9, the J gene TRBJ2-1, with a possible D match to TRBD2 (6 bases). This CDR3 comprises 15 residues. V lost 2 bases to trimming and J lost 13 bases, with 22 bases between them. The V gene's germline CDR1 is SGDLS and CDR2 YYNGEE. The CDR3: CASSVSGTGGETQFF. In DNA, the CDR3 is TGTGCCAGCAGCGTCTCCGGGACTGGAGGAGAGACCCAGTTCTTC.

CDR3 sequence (DNA): TGTGCCAGCAGCTACCGACTAGCGGGAGGGAGTGAGCAGTACTTC. It yields the protein CASSYRLAGGSEQYF. This chain connects TRBV14 to TRBJ2-7; 14 positions match TRBD2. The CDR3 spans 15 residues. V shed 5 bases and J 7 bases; nucleotides not matched to a gene: 7. In germline, CDR1 is SGHDN, CDR2 FVKESK.

A remark on this clonotype: Germline and junction disagree at one end, which may indicate a read error. The chain links TRBV6-6 to TRBJ2-1, with 8 bases lining up with TRBD2. Germline lookup yields CDR1 MNHNY and CDR2 SVGAGI (reference sequence). This CDR3 contains 14 residues. CDR3 DNA: TGTGCCTGCAGTTACGTGGCGGGAGGAGATGAGCAGTTCTTC. Encoded protein: CACSYVAGGDEQFF.

The chain employs TRBV5-1 and TRBJ2-1; 14 nucleotides line up with TRBD2. Trimming took 2 bases from V and 6 from J; bases not matched to a gene: 7. Germline-derived CDR1 and CDR2 are SGHRS and YFSETQ. The CDR3 contains 17 residues. The CDR3, as DNA: TGCGCCAGCAGCTTCCGACTAGCGGGAGGGGGAACCAATGAGCAGTTCTTC. The encoded protein is CASSFRLAGGGTNEQFF.